This T cell receptor beta chain was captured in a study of blood T cell repertoires in COVID-19. Per the original data handling: By means of reference gene primer amplification, nucleated cell counts were estimated. Profiled with immunoSEQ multiplex PCR; TCRdb holds only in-frame clones, not every one. V and J calls and clone size are given by that table; D and trimming were obtained from the DNA. The table has roughly 110,000 clones, approximately 85% seen once. This CDR3 has 13 residues. J was trimmed by 4 bases and V by 5 bases; bases with no gene match: 2. Per germline, CDR1 SGHTA and CDR2 FQGTGA.

V is TRBV7-3 and J is TRBJ1-1; 9 nucleotides line up with TRBD1. Sequenced material: peripheral blood. The clonotype was recovered from a woman aged 55-69 years with COVID-19, enrolled during active disease. Here the CDR3 DNA reads TGTGCCAGCAGCGGACAGGGGCCCACTGAAGCTTTCTTT. Amino acids: CASSGQGPTEAFF. Based on the CDR3 plus reference TRBV7-3 and TRBJ1-1, the full variable domain is GAGVSQTPSNKVTEKGKYVELRCDPISGHTALYWYRQSLGQGPEFLIYFQGTGAADDSGLPNDRFFAVRPEGSVSTLKIQRTERGDSAVYLCASSGQGPTEAFFGQGTRLTVV.